This record covers a single T cell receptor beta chain. As yet, its antigen is unknown. The V end was cut by 8 bases, the J end by 6 bases, with 18 bases between. The CDR3 totals 14 residues. Germline lookup yields CDR1 MDHEN and CDR2 SYDVKM. Assay: immunoSEQ multiplex PCR; the TCRdb copy retains only in-frame clones and omits some. The sample comprises tens of thousands of clones, 85% to 95% of which are singletons, and more than 2% rests with the top ten. The sample comes from a study of graft-versus-host responses after intestinal transplantation. General study findings and limits: Among recipient marrow samples, GvH clones were found; some appeared first in ileum or blood. Early post-transplant HvG declines were associated with peak circulating GvH clone levels.

The chain uses TRBV28 and TRBJ2-3, with D maybe TRBD2 (7 bases). The sequencing used unstimulated CD4+ T cells sorted from spleen or lymph node cells, collected before transplant. This TCR was sampled from a human donor who was the organ donor for an intestinal transplant. The CDR3 DNA reads as TGTGCCAGCGGGGGGGCGGGAGCGAGGGATACGCAGTATTTT. Protein sequence: CASGGAGARDTQYF.